This T cell receptor (beta chain) was sequenced in a study of CD8 T cells in ankylosing spondylitis. Overall study results and limits: What appeared characteristic of ankylosing spondylitis blood was a TCR beta motif of seven to nine highly homologous variants. Disease-linked clones proved CD8+ and comparatively uncommon in peripheral blood. Earlier authors reported some of these motif variants in reactive arthritis synovial fluid and blood.

J lost 7 bases, V lost 3 bases, and 7 bases had no gene match. This CDR3 comprises 14 residues. Germline V gives CDR1 SQVTM, CDR2 ANQGSEA. This clonotype came up many times. The target antigen is unknown. TCRdb re-analysed the 5' RACE reads in MiXCR, keeping a single row per CDR3 protein. This table has around 540,000 distinct CDR3 sequences, 12% appearing once. Sequencing was performed on blood, either unsorted or a sorted T cell fraction (not recorded which). This clonotype was sampled from a male donor with ankylosing spondylitis. The chain links TRBV29-1 to TRBJ1-2; TRBD1 aligns across 11 bases. CDR3 loop: CSVERTGGVGGYTF. The CDR3 DNA sequence: TGCAGCGTTGAGAGGACAGGGGGCGTGGGTGGCTACACCTTC.